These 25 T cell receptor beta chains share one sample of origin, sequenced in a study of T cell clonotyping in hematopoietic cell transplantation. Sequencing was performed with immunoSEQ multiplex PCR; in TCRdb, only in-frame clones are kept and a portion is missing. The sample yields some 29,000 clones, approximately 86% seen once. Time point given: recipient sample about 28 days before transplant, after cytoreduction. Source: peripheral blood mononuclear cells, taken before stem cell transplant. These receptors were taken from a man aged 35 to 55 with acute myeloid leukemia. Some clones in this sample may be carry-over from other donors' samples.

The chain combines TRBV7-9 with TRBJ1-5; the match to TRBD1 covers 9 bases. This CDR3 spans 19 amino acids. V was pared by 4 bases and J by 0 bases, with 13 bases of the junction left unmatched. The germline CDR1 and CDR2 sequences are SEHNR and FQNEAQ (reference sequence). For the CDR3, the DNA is TGTGCCAGCAGCTCATTCGGGACAGGGAGTATTCATAGCAATCAGCCCCAGCATTTT. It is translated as CASSSFGTGSIHSNQPQHF.

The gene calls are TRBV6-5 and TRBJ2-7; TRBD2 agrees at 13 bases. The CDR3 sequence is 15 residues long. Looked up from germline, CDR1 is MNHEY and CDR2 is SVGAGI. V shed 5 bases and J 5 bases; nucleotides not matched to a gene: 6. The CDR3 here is CASSPWTSGSDEQYF. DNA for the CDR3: TGTGCCAGCAGTCCGTGGACTAGCGGGAGTGACGAGCAGTACTTC.

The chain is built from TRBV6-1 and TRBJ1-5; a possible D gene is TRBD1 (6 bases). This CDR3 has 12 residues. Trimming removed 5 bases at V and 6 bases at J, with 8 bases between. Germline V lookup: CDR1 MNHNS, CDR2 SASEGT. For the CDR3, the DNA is TGTGCCAGCAGTTTACAGGGTCAGCCCCAGCATTTT. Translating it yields CASSLQGQPQHF.

This CDR3 is CSVRQSGTNQPQHF. DNA for the CDR3: TGCAGCGTTCGACAGTCGGGGACCAATCAGCCCCAGCATTTT. The J gene is TRBJ1-5, the V gene TRBV29-1, with D tentatively TRBD1 (5 bases). This CDR3 comprises 14 residues. Trimming removed 5 bases at V and 3 bases at J, with 14 bases between. Germline values: CDR1 SQVTM, CDR2 ANQGSEA. Filled out from reference TRBV29-1 and TRBJ1-5, the complete variable domain reads SAVISQKPSRDICQRGTSLTIQCQVDSQVTMMFWYRQQPGQSLTLIATANQGSEATYESGFVIDKFPISRPNLTFSTLTVSNMSPEDSSIYLCSVRQSGTNQPQHFGDGTRLSIL.

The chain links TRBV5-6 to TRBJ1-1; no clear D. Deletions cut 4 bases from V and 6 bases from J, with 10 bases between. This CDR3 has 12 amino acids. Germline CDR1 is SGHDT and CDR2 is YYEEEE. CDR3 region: CASSLDPSEAFF. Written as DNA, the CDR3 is TGTGCCAGCAGCCTTGATCCTTCTGAAGCTTTCTTT.

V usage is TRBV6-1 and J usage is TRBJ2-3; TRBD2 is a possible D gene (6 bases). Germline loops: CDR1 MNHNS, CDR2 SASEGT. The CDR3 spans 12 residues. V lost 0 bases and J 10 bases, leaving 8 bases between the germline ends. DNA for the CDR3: TGTGCCAGCAGTGAAGCCGGGGGTGCGCAGTATTTT. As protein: CASSEAGGAQYF.

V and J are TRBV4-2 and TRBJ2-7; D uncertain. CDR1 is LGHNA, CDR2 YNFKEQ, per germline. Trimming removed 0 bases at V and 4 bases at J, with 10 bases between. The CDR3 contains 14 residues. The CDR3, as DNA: TGTGCCAGCAGCCAAGAGGTGGTCGCATACGAGCAGTACTTC. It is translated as CASSQEVVAYEQYF.

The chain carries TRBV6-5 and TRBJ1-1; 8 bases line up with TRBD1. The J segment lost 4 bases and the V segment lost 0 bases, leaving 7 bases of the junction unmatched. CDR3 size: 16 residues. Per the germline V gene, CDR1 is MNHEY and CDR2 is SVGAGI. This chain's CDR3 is CASSYSLGQGSTEAFF. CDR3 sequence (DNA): TGTGCCAGCAGTTACTCGTTAGGACAGGGTAGCACTGAAGCTTTCTTT.

The CDR3 is CASGGEQYF. CDR3 DNA: TGTGCCAGCGGTGGGGAGCAGTACTTC. The rearrangement uses TRBV28 and TRBJ2-7, with D unclear. This CDR3 is built from 9 residues. V was cut by 8 bases and J by 7 bases, with 6 bases left in between. Germline V gene data show CDR1 as MDHEN and CDR2 as SYDVKM.

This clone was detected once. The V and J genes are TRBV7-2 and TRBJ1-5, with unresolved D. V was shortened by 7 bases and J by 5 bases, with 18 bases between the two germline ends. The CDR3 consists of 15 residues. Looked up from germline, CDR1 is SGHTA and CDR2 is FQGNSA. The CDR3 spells CASTETATWDQPQHF. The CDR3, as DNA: TGTGCCAGCACCGAAACAGCGACTTGGGATCAGCCCCAGCATTTT. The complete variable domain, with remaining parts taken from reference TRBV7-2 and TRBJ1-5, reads GAGVSQSPSNKVTEKGKDVELRCDPISGHTALYWYRQSLGQGLEFLIYFQGNSAPDKSGLPSDRFSAERTGGSVSTLTIQRTQQEDSAVYLCASTETATWDQPQHFGDGTRLSIL.

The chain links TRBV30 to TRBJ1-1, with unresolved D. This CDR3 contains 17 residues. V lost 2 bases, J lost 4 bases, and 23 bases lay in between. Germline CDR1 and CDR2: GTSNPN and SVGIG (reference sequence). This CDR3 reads CAWSPYSATRGFTEAFF. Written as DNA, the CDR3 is TGTGCCTGGAGTCCTTATTCGGCCACAAGAGGGTTCACTGAAGCTTTCTTT.

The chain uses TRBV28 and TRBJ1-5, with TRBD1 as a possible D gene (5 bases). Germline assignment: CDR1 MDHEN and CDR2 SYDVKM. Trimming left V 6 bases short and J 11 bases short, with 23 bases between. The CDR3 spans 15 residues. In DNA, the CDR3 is TGTGCCAGCAGGGAACCGGGACGGGCCTCCTCCTCCCAGCATTTT. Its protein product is CASREPGRASSSQHF.

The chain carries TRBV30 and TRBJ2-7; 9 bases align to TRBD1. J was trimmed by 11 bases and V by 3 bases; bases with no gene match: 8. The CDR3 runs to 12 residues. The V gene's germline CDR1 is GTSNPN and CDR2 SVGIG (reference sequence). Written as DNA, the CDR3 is TGTGCCTGGAGCCCCTCTACAGGGGGCAAGTACTTC. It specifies CAWSPSTGGKYF.

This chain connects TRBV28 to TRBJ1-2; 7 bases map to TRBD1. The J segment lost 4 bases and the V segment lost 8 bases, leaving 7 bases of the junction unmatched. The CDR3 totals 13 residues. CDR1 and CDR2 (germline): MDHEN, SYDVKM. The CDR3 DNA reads TGTGCCAGCTCATACAGGGGTCTCTATGGCTACACCTTC. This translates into CASSYRGLYGYTF.

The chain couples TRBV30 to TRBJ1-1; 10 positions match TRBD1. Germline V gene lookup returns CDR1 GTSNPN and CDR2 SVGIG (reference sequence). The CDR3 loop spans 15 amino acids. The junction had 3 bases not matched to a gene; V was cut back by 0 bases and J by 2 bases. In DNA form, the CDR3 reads TGTGCCTGGAGTGTGCGGACAGGGGGAAACACTGAAGCTTTCTTT. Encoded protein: CAWSVRTGGNTEAFF.

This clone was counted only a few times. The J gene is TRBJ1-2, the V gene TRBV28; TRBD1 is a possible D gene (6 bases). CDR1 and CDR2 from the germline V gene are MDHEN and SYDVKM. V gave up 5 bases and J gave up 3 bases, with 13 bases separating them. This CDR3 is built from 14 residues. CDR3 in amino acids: CASSTQGRDYGYTF. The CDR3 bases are TGTGCCAGCAGTACACAGGGTAGGGACTATGGCTACACCTTC.

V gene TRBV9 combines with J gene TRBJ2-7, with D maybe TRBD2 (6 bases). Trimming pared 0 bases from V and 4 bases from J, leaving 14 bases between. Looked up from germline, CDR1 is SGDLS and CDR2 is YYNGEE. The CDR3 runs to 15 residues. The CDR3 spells CASSVGPGVRYEQYF. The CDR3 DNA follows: TGTGCCAGCAGCGTAGGTCCGGGGGTAAGATACGAGCAGTACTTC.

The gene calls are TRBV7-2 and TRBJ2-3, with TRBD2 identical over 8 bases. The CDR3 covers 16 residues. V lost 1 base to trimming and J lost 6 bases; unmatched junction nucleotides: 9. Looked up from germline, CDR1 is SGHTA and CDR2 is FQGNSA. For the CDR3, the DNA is TGTGCCAGCAGCTTAGGCCTTGGGACTAGACTGGATACGCAGTATTTT. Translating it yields CASSLGLGTRLDTQYF.

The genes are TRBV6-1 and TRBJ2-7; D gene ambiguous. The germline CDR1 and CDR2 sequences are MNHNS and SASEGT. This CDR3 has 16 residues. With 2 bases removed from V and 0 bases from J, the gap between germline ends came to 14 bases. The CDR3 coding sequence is TGTGCCAGCAGTGAATGGGGTTTCCCTCCCTCCTACGAGCAGTACTTC. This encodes CASSEWGFPPSYEQYF.

DNA of the CDR3: TGTGCCAGTAGTATCAGAGGGTCTGAAGCTTTCTTT. It codes for CASSIRGSEAFF. The V gene is TRBV19, the J gene TRBJ1-1; D uncertain. CDR3 size: 12 residues. Germline assignment: CDR1 LNHDA and CDR2 SQIVND (reference sequence). Trimming left V 3 bases short and J 6 bases short, with 8 bases between. Variable domain in full (rest from reference TRBV19 and TRBJ1-1): DGGITQSPKYLFRKEGQNVTLSCEQNLNHDAMYWYRQDPGQGLRLIYYSQIVNDFQKGDIAEGYSVSREKKESFPLTVTSAQKNPTAFYLCASSIRGSEAFFGQGTRLTVV.

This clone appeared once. The CDR3, as DNA: TGTGCCAGCAGTTACTCGGGACAGGGCACAGATACGCAGTATTTT. It codes for CASSYSGQGTDTQYF. The chain employs TRBV6-5 and TRBJ2-3, with 8 bases aligning to TRBD1. Losses at the gene ends were 0 bases for V and 1 base for J; bases not matched to a gene: 0. The CDR3 sequence is 15 residues long. Looked up from germline, CDR1 is MNHEY and CDR2 is SVGAGI.

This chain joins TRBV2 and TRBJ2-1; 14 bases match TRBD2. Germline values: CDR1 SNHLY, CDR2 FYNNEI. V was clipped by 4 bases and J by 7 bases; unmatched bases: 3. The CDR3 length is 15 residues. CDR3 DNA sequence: TGTGCCAGCAGTGGGGGACTAGCGGGGGTGAATGAGCAGTTCTTC. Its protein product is CASSGGLAGVNEQFF.

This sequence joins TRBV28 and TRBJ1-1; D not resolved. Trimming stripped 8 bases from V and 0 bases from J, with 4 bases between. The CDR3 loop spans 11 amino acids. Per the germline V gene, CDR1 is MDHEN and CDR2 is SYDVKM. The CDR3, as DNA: TGTGCCAGCGCGGTGAACACTGAAGCTTTCTTT. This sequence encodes CASAVNTEAFF. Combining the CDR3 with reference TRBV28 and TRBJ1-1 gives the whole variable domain DVKVTQSSRYLVKRTGEKVFLECVQDMDHENMFWYRQDPGLGLRLIYFSYDVKMKEKGDIPEGYSVSREKKERFSLILESASTNQTSMYLCASAVNTEAFFGQGTRLTVV.

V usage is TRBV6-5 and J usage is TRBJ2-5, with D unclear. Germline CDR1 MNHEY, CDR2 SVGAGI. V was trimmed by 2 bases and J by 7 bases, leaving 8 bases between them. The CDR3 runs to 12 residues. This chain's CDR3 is CASSYGVGTQYF. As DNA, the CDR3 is TGTGCCAGCAGTTACGGAGTCGGGACCCAGTACTTC.

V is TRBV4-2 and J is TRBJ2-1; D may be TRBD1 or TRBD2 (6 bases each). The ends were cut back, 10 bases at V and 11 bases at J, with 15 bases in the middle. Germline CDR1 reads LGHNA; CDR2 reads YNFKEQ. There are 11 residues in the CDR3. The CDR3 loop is CATSLGGQQFF. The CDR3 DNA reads TGTGCCACCTCCCTGGGGGGCCAGCAGTTCTTC.